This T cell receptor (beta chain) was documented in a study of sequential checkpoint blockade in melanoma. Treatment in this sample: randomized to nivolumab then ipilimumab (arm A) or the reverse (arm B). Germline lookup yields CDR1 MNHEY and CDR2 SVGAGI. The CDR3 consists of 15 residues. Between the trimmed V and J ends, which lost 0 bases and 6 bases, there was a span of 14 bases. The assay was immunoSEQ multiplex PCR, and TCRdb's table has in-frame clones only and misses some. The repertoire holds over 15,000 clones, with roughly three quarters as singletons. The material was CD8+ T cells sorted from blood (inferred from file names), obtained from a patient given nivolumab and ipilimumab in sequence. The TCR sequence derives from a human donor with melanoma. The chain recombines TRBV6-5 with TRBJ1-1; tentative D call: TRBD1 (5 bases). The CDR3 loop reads CASSYSTTGGPEAFF. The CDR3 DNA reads TGTGCCAGCAGTTACTCGACAACCGGGGGTCCTGAAGCTTTCTTT.